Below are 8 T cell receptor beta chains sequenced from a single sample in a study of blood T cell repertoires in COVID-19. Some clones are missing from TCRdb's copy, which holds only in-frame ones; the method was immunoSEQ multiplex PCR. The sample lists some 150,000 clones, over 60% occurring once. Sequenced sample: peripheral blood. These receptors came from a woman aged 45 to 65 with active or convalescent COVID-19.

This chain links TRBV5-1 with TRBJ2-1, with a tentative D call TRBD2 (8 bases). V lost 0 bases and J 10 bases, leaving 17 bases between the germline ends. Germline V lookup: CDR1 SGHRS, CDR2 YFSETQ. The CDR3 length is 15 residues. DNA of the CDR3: TGCGCCAGCAGCTTGGAGTCGGGAGGGGGCGGAGAGCAGTTCTTC. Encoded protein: CASSLESGGGGEQFF.

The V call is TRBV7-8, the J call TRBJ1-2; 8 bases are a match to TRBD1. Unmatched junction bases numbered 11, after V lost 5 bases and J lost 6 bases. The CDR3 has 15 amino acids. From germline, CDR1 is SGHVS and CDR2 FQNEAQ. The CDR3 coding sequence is TGTGCCAGCAGCATACGGACAGGGATACTCGATGGCTACACCTTC. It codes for CASSIRTGILDGYTF.

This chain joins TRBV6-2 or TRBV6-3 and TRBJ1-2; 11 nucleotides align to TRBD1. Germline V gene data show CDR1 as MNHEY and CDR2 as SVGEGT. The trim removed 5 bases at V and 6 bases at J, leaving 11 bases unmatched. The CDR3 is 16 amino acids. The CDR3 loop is CASSNAGTGGNDGYTF. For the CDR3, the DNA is TGTGCCAGCAGTAACGCCGGGACAGGGGGGAATGATGGCTACACCTTC.

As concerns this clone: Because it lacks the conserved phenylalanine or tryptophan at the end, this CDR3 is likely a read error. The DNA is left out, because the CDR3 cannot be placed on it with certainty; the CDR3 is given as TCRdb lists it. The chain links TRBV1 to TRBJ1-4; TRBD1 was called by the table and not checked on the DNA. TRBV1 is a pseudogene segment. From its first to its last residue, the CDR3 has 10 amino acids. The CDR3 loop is CTSSQDKGAI.

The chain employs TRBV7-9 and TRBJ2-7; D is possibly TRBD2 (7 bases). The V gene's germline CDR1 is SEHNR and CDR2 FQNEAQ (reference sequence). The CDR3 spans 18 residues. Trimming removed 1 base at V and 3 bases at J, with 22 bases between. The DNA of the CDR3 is TGTGCCAGCAGCTTAGATATGTCGGGGGGCCCAGAAAGCTACGAGCAGTACTTC. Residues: CASSLDMSGGPESYEQYF.

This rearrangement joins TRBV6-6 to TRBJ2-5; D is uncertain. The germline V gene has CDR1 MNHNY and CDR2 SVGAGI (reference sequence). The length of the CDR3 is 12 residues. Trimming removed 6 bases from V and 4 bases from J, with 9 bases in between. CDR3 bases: TGTGCCAGCAGCCCTTCGGTAGAGACCCAGTACTTC. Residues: CASSPSVETQYF.

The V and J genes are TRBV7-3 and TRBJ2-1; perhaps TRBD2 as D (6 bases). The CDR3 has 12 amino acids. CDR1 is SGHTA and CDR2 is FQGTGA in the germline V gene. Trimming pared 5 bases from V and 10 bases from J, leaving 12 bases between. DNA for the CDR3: TGTGCCAGCAGCCCCCGGGCGGGGGAGCAGTTCTTC. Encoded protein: CASSPRAGEQFF.

CDR3 protein: CASSSSQETQYF. DNA for the CDR3: TGCGCCAGCAGCTCATCCCAAGAGACCCAGTACTTC. This chain uses TRBV5-1 with TRBJ2-5, with D unclear. V lost 3 bases and J lost 1, with 4 bases in between. The CDR3 extends over 12 amino acids. The germline V gene has CDR1 SGHRS and CDR2 YFSETQ. The complete variable domain, with remaining parts taken from reference TRBV5-1 and TRBJ2-5, reads KAGVTQTPRYLIKTRGQQVTLSCSPISGHRSVSWYQQTPGQGLQFLFEYFSETQRNKGNFPGRFSGRQFSNSRSEMNVSTLELGDSALYLCASSSSQETQYFGPGTRLLVL.